Listed below are T cell receptor beta chains from one sample, sequenced in a study of monozygotic twins with inflammatory bowel disease. TCRdb re-called the 5' RACE reads; every CDR3 protein appears as one record, without DNA. Found here are 300,000 to 400,000 distinct CDR3 sequences; the top ten clones hold 2.5% to 3%. The sequenced sample was blood. These receptors came from a human donor with ulcerative colitis or Crohn's disease, or a healthy co-twin of an affected twin (not recorded which). Both conserved end residues are part of each CDR3.

V gene: TRBV27; CDR3 length: 16; J gene: TRBJ1-4; CDR3 protein: CASSLLQGPGYEKLFF
V gene: TRBV27; CDR3 length: 15; J gene: TRBJ2-2; CDR3 protein: CASRRDRVDTGELFF
V gene: TRBV28; CDR3 length: 17; J gene: TRBJ2-4; CDR3 protein: CASSSAGTVRAKNIQYF
V gene: TRBV29-1; CDR3 length: 13; J gene: TRBJ2-7; CDR3 protein: CSVLGQGINEQYF
V gene: TRBV7-3; CDR3 length: 15; J gene: TRBJ2-2; CDR3 protein: CASSIQGGAAGELFF
V gene: TRBV27; CDR3 length: 14; J gene: TRBJ2-7; CDR3 protein: CASPIRGRSYEQYF
V gene: TRBV7-8; CDR3 length: 19; J gene: TRBJ2-1; CDR3 protein: CASSSAGTSGGLSYNEQFF
V gene: TRBV5-1; CDR3 length: 15; J gene: TRBJ1-4; CDR3 protein: CASSGTGGAYEKLFF
V gene: TRBV19; CDR3 length: 13; J gene: TRBJ2-7; CDR3 protein: CASSISRGNEQYF
V gene: TRBV7-2; CDR3 length: 12; J gene: TRBJ1-4; CDR3 protein: CASSSRLGRMFF
V gene: TRBV12-5; CDR3 length: 19; J gene: TRBJ2-3; CDR3 protein: CASGPIGQLAGGDTDTQYF
V gene: TRBV6-5; CDR3 length: 14; J gene: TRBJ2-5; CDR3 protein: CASSYSIGGATQYF
V gene: TRBV11-3; CDR3 length: 17; J gene: TRBJ2-3; CDR3 protein: CASSLKVCLVSTDTQYF
V gene: TRBV20-1; CDR3 length: 15; J gene: TRBJ2-5; CDR3 protein: CSARRPESGGETQYF
V gene: TRBV3-1; CDR3 length: 16; J gene: TRBJ2-5; CDR3 protein: CASSQGASGEQETQYF
V gene: TRBV4-1; CDR3 length: 15; J gene: TRBJ1-1; CDR3 protein: CASSQSWGLPTEAFF
V gene: TRBV7-6; CDR3 length: 15; J gene: TRBJ2-3; CDR3 protein: CASSSMRDLTDTQYF
V gene: TRBV3-1; CDR3 length: 17; J gene: TRBJ2-7; CDR3 protein: CASSQVMVAGSLYEQYF
V gene: TRBV7-3; CDR3 length: 17; J gene: TRBJ1-2; CDR3 protein: CARPNTQPGGRYYGYTF
V gene: TRBV7-2; CDR3 length: 15; J gene: TRBJ1-2; CDR3 protein: CASSLTGYPNYGYTF
V gene: TRBV13; CDR3 length: 15; J gene: TRBJ2-3; CDR3 protein: CASSFGGANTDTQYF
V gene: TRBV20-1; CDR3 length: 14; J gene: TRBJ2-3; CDR3 protein: CSARDPLATDTQYF
V gene: TRBV5-1; CDR3 length: 13; J gene: TRBJ2-5; CDR3 protein: CASSLGLPETQYF
V gene: TRBV7-2; CDR3 length: 14; J gene: TRBJ1-2; CDR3 protein: CASSRGGSDYGYTF
V gene: TRBV18; CDR3 length: 15; J gene: TRBJ1-6; CDR3 protein: CASSPSKEGESPLHF
V gene: TRBV11-1; CDR3 length: 20; J gene: TRBJ2-5; CDR3 protein: CASSLSGIAGGWLVQETQYF
V gene: TRBV5-1; CDR3 length: 17; J gene: TRBJ2-3; CDR3 protein: CASSLGGGAGGTDTQYF
V gene: TRBV5-1; CDR3 length: 14; J gene: TRBJ2-5; CDR3 protein: CASSPYGSGETQYF
V gene: TRBV20-1; CDR3 length: 14; J gene: TRBJ2-5; CDR3 protein: CSARSPTGRETQYF
V gene: TRBV20-1; CDR3 length: 15; J gene: TRBJ2-3; CDR3 protein: CSARVIQGTTDTQYF
V gene: TRBV5-1; CDR3 length: 15; J gene: TRBJ2-7; CDR3 protein: CASRAFGGEPYEQYF
V gene: TRBV5-1; CDR3 length: 14; J gene: TRBJ2-7; CDR3 protein: CASSLRAGPDEQYF
V gene: TRBV6-2/TRBV6-3; CDR3 length: 16; J gene: TRBJ2-7; CDR3 protein: CASSPPGQGRPYEQYF
V gene: TRBV3-1; CDR3 length: 17; J gene: TRBJ2-3; CDR3 protein: CASSQDGGLQGADTQYF
V gene: TRBV30; CDR3 length: 13; J gene: TRBJ1-1; CDR3 protein: CAWDRAMNTEAFF
V gene: TRBV5-1; CDR3 length: 11; J gene: TRBJ2-1; CDR3 protein: CASSSGEGQFF
V gene: TRBV6-4; CDR3 length: 16; J gene: TRBJ2-6; CDR3 protein: CASSDGRSSGANVLTF
V gene: TRBV7-9; CDR3 length: 13; J gene: TRBJ2-7; CDR3 protein: CASSLVAGPEQYF
V gene: TRBV7-8; CDR3 length: 15; J gene: TRBJ1-5; CDR3 protein: CASDRGPRSNQPQHF
V gene: TRBV20-1; CDR3 length: 15; J gene: TRBJ1-1; CDR3 protein: CSARDPRQGGTEAFF
V gene: TRBV7-2; CDR3 length: 16; J gene: TRBJ2-1; CDR3 protein: CASSLSGRGSYNEQFF
V gene: TRBV6-1; CDR3 length: 14; J gene: TRBJ1-5; CDR3 protein: CASSDGTVNQPQHF